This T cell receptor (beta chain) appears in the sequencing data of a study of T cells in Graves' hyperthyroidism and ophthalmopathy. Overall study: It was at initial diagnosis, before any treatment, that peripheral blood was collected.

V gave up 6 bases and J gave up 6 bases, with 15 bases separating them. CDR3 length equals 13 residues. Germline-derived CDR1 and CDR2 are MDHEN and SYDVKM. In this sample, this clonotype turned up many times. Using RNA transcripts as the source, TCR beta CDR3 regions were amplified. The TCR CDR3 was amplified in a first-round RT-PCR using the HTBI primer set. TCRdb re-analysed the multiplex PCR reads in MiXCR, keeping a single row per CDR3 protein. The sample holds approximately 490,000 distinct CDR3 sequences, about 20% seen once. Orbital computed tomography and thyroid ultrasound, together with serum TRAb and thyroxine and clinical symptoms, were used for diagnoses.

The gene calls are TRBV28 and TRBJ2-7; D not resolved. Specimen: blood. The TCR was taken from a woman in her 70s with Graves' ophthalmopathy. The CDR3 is CASRFVEGGEQYF. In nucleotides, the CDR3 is TGTGCCAGCAGGTTCGTCGAAGGTGGCGAGCAGTACTTC. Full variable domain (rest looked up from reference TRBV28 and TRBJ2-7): DVKVTQSSRYLVKRTGEKVFLECVQDMDHENMFWYRQDPGLGLRLIYFSYDVKMKEKGDIPEGYSVSREKKERFSLILESASTNQTSMYLCASRFVEGGEQYFGPGTRLTVT.